Below are 24 T cell receptor beta chains sequenced from a single sample in a study of T cells in Graves' hyperthyroidism and ophthalmopathy. RNA transcripts provided the source from which TCR beta CDR3 regions were amplified. The TCR CDR3 was amplified in a first-round RT-PCR using the HTBI primer set. TCRdb reanalysed the multiplex PCR reads using MiXCR and keeps one entry per CDR3 protein. The data show around 490,000 distinct CDR3 sequences, around 20% seen once. Sequenced sample: blood. These receptors originate from a man in his forties with Graves' ophthalmopathy.

The chain is built from TRBV9 and TRBJ2-1; D might be TRBD1 or TRBD2, each matching 6 bases. CDR3 length equals 16 residues. The germline V gene encodes CDR1 SGDLS and CDR2 YYNGEE. Trimming pared 4 bases from V and 4 bases from J, leaving 18 bases between. The chain's CDR3 is CASSPRRGAGYNEQFF. The CDR3 bases are TGTGCCAGCAGCCCCCGGAGGGGGGCCGGTTACAATGAGCAGTTCTTC.

Many counts were recorded for this clonotype. The rearrangement uses TRBV11-1 and TRBJ2-1; D not resolved. The CDR3 runs 11 residues. Germline CDR1 is SGHAT and CDR2 is FQDESV (reference sequence). The V end lost 6 bases, the J end lost 7 bases, and 7 bases lay between the germline ends. The chain's CDR3 is CASSFSNEQFF. The CDR3 nucleotides are TGTGCCAGCAGTTTCAGTAATGAGCAGTTCTTC.

Of note for this clonotype: A much larger clone differs from this one at a single base, so this may be a read error. This sequence joins TRBV19 and TRBJ1-5; a possible D gene is TRBD1 (5 bases). Germline assignment: CDR1 LNHDA and CDR2 SQIVND (reference sequence). The CDR3 is 13 residues long. V was shortened by 1 base and J by 6 bases, with 7 bases between the two germline ends. DNA for the CDR3: TGTGCCAGTAGTATAGGGGGCGGTCAGCCCCAGCATTTT. This translates into CASSIGGGQPQHF.

The table lists this clonotype with a few counts. The chain links TRBV6-1 to TRBJ2-5; TRBD1 is a possible D gene (6 bases). The germline CDR1 and CDR2 sequences are MNHNS and SASEGT. Trimming took 5 bases from V and 0 from J, leaving 10 bases between them. The CDR3 length is 14 residues. Written as DNA, the CDR3 is TGTGCCAGCAGTATAGGGGGTTACCAAGAGACCCAGTACTTC. Residues: CASSIGGYQETQYF.

The J gene is TRBJ2-1, the V gene TRBV20-1; 8 bases are shared with TRBD2. Trimming cost V 5 bases and J 0 bases; bases outside gene matches: 6. Germline V gives CDR1 DFQATT, CDR2 SNEGSKA (reference sequence). This CDR3 region has 15 residues. CDR3 DNA sequence: TGCAGTGCTGCGAGGGGGACTAGCTCCTACAATGAGCAGTTCTTC. Its protein is CSAARGTSSYNEQFF.

The chain is built from TRBV10-3 and TRBJ1-5; tentatively, D is TRBD1 (5 bases). The CDR3 consists of 17 residues. The germline V and J ends were trimmed by 2 bases and 4 bases, with 18 bases remaining between them. CDR1 ENHRY and CDR2 SYGVKD come from the germline V gene. CDR3 sequence: CAISESRPGRINQPQHF. Here the CDR3 DNA reads TGTGCCATCAGTGAGAGTCGACCGGGACGGATAAATCAGCCCCAGCATTTT.

This chain connects TRBV5-1 to TRBJ2-7; unclear D gene. The V gene's germline CDR1 is SGHRS and CDR2 YFSETQ. The CDR3 covers 13 residues. V lost 7 bases to trimming and J lost 2 bases, with 13 bases between them. The CDR3 here is CASSANSPYEQYF. The CDR3 coding sequence is TGCGCCAGCTCAGCCAACAGCCCCTACGAGCAGTACTTC.

As DNA, the CDR3 is TGTGCCAGCAGCCGACAGGGGGACAATGAGCAGTTCTTC. This sequence encodes CASSRQGDNEQFF. The chain combines TRBV6-2 or TRBV6-3 with TRBJ2-1, with 9 bases fitting TRBD1. The CDR3 has 13 amino acids. CDR1 MNHEY and CDR2 SVGEGT come from the germline V gene. Unmatched junction bases numbered 2, after V lost 6 bases and J lost 5 bases.

This clonotype was seen more than once but under ten times. The V and J genes are TRBV7-9 and TRBJ2-7, with D unclear. This CDR3 comprises 13 residues. The ends were cut back, 4 bases at V and 6 bases at J, with 13 bases in the middle. Germline values: CDR1 SEHNR, CDR2 FQNEAQ (reference sequence). The CDR3, as DNA: TGTGCCAGCAGCTCCGTGCAGACGCCCGAGCAGTACTTC. This codes for CASSSVQTPEQYF.

The chain combines TRBV5-1 with TRBJ2-3, with D possibly being TRBD2 (6 bases). The CDR3 contains 16 residues. Looked up from germline, CDR1 is SGHRS and CDR2 is YFSETQ. Trimming pared 1 base from V and 6 bases from J, leaving 18 bases between. CDR3 in DNA: TGCGCCAGCAGCTTGAACCGGGACTCATATGGGGATACGCAGTATTTT. This sequence encodes CASSLNRDSYGDTQYF.

V gene TRBV27 combines with J gene TRBJ1-5; D is unclear. This CDR3 is 16 amino acids long. V shed 1 base and J shed 9 bases, with 19 bases lying between them. Per the germline V gene, CDR1 is MNHEY and CDR2 is SMNVEV (reference sequence). In DNA, the CDR3 is TGTGCCAGCAGTTTATTTGCGGACGGTGATATCTCGCCCCAGCATTTT. Protein: CASSLFADGDISPQHF.

This clonotype was picked up many times. The CDR3 region is CASSFGGGGGGTEAFF. CDR3 sequence (DNA): TGTGCCAGCAGTTTTGGCGGGGGAGGCGGGGGCACTGAAGCTTTCTTT. This chain joins TRBV28 and TRBJ1-1; possibly TRBD1 for D (5 bases). The CDR3 is made up of 16 amino acids. CDR1 and CDR2 (germline): MDHEN, SYDVKM. V dropped 3 bases and J dropped 4 bases, with 18 bases sitting between them.

This clonotype was detected a few times. The chain is built from TRBV6-1 and TRBJ1-2; D uncertain. V dropped 2 bases and J dropped 4 bases, with 14 bases sitting between them. Germline V lookup: CDR1 MNHNS, CDR2 SASEGT. This CDR3 is 15 amino acids long. In nucleotides, the CDR3 is TGTGCCAGCAGTGAATTGGGGAACAAAATCTATGGCTACACCTTC. Its protein is CASSELGNKIYGYTF.

This clonotype was recorded many times. The J gene is TRBJ2-7, the V gene TRBV7-9, with 7 bases identical to TRBD1. The CDR3 has 14 residues. Trimming took 1 base from V and 3 from J; bases not matched to a gene: 3. Germline CDR1 SEHNR, CDR2 FQNEAQ (reference sequence). The CDR3 reads CASSLEGGFYEQYF. CDR3 sequence (DNA): TGTGCCAGCAGCTTAGAAGGGGGCTTCTACGAGCAGTACTTC.

The chain combines TRBV12-3 or TRBV12-4 with TRBJ2-3; 7 bases map to TRBD1. Losses at the gene ends were 6 bases for V and 3 bases for J; bases not matched to a gene: 9. The CDR3 has 15 residues. The CDR3 sequence is CASSHTGAGTDTQYF. For the CDR3, the DNA is TGTGCCAGCAGCCACACAGGGGCCGGGACAGATACGCAGTATTTT.

This chain uses TRBV19 with TRBJ1-5; D unresolved. V was trimmed by 5 bases and J by 5 bases, leaving 13 bases between them. Per germline, CDR1 LNHDA and CDR2 SQIVND (reference sequence). This CDR3 region has 14 residues. Here the CDR3 reads CASSPGRAHQPQHF. Here the CDR3 DNA reads TGTGCCAGTAGTCCGGGGAGGGCTCATCAGCCCCAGCATTTT.

The chain links TRBV20-1 to TRBJ2-3; tentative D call: TRBD2 (5 bases). Germline values: CDR1 DFQATT, CDR2 SNEGSKA (reference sequence). Trimming took off 0 bases at V and 3 bases at J, with 10 bases between the two ends. The CDR3 length is 14 residues. The CDR3: CSAREERQTDTQYF. Written as DNA, the CDR3 is TGCAGTGCTAGAGAAGAGCGGCAAACAGATACGCAGTATTTT.

This clonotype was seen a handful of times. The chain has TRBV7-9 and TRBJ1-1; tentative D call: TRBD1 (5 bases). CDR1 and CDR2 from the germline V gene are SEHNR and FQNEAQ (reference sequence). CDR3 length equals 17 residues. V was trimmed by 4 bases and J by 2 bases, leaving 20 bases between them. CDR3 sequence (DNA): TGTGCCAGCAGCTGGGGGATCGCAGGGAAGAGAAACACTGAAGCTTTCTTT. It specifies CASSWGIAGKRNTEAFF. Supplemented by reference TRBV7-9 and TRBJ1-1, the full variable domain reads DTGVSQNPRHKITKRGQNVTFRCDPISEHNRLYWYRQTLGQGPEFLTYFQNEAQLEKSRLLSDRFSAERPKGSFSTLEIQRTEQGDSAMYLCASSWGIAGKRNTEAFFGQGTRLTVV.

The J gene is TRBJ1-1, the V gene TRBV27, with 8 bases identical to TRBD1. Germline lookup yields CDR1 MNHEY and CDR2 SMNVEV (reference sequence). This CDR3 has 12 amino acids. Trimming at V came to 4 bases and at J to 6 bases, leaving 1 base not matched to a gene. This CDR3 is CASSSDRAEAFF. Here the CDR3 DNA reads TGTGCCAGCAGTTCGGACAGGGCTGAAGCTTTCTTT.

The chain joins TRBV7-2 to TRBJ2-1, with D tentatively TRBD2 (6 bases). The V gene lost 1 base and the J gene lost 1 base, with 11 bases spanning the gap. Germline assignment: CDR1 SGHTA and CDR2 FQGNSA. The CDR3 sequence is 16 residues long. The CDR3 sequence: CASSLVSGSSYNEQFF. The CDR3 bases are TGTGCCAGCAGCTTAGTTAGCGGATCATCCTACAATGAGCAGTTCTTC. Combining the CDR3 with reference TRBV7-2 and TRBJ2-1 gives the whole variable domain GAGVSQSPSNKVTEKGKDVELRCDPISGHTALYWYRQSLGQGLEFLIYFQGNSAPDKSGLPSDRFSAERTGGSVSTLTIQRTQQEDSAVYLCASSLVSGSSYNEQFFGPGTRLTVL.

There are many counts of this clonotype. The rearrangement joins TRBV9 to TRBJ2-5, with 10 bases that match TRBD2. Germline V lookup: CDR1 SGDLS, CDR2 YYNGEE. The CDR3 totals 13 residues. V was pared by 8 bases and J by 7 bases, with 8 bases of the junction left unmatched. CDR3 residues: CASAAGGGRTQYF. In DNA, the CDR3 is TGTGCCAGTGCAGCGGGAGGGGGGAGGACCCAGTACTTC.

This clonotype was detected only a few times. The V gene is TRBV18, the J gene TRBJ2-1; 12 bases fit TRBD1. Germline-derived CDR1 and CDR2 are KGHSH and LQKENI. Trimming took 4 bases from V and 9 from J; bases not matched to a gene: 4. The CDR3 spans 14 residues. For the CDR3, the DNA is TGTGCCAGCTCACGGGACAGGGGGCACGTTGAGCAGTTCTTC. Amino acid sequence: CASSRDRGHVEQFF.

This clonotype was found many times. The rearrangement links TRBV5-1 to TRBJ2-7; 8 bases match TRBD1. The V gene end was trimmed by 0 bases and the J gene end by 2 bases; junction bases not matched to a gene: 4. Germline lookup yields CDR1 SGHRS and CDR2 YFSETQ. The CDR3 contains 15 residues. The CDR3 reads CASSLARGQPYEQYF. CDR3 nucleotide sequence: TGCGCCAGCAGCTTGGCCAGGGGGCAACCCTACGAGCAGTACTTC.

This chain uses TRBV20-1 with TRBJ2-5; 12 bases are a match to TRBD2. CDR3 size: 17 residues. Trimming removed 0 bases from V and 5 bases from J; junction bases left unmatched: 10. Germline V gene sequence: CDR1 DFQATT, CDR2 SNEGSKA (reference sequence). CDR3 DNA sequence: TGCAGTGCTAGAGATGTTGGTCGGACTAGCGGGGCGGAGACCCAGTACTTC. Its protein is CSARDVGRTSGAETQYF.